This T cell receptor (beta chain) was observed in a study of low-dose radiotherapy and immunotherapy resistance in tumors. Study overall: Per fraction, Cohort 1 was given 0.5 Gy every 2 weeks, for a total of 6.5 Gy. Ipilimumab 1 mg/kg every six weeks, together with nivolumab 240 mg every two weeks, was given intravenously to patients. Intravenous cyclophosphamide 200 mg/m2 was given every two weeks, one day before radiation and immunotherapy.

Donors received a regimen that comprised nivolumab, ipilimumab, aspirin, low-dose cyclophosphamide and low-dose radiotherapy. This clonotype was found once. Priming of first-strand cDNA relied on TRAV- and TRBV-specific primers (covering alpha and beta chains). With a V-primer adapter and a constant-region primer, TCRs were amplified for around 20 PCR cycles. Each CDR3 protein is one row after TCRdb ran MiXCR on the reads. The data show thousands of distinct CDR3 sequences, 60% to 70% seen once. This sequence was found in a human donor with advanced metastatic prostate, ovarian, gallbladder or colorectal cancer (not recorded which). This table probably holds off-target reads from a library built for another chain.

The CDR3, as DNA: TGCAGTGCTACACAGGGGGCTGAAGCTTTCTTT. Amino acids: CSATQGAEAFF. This chain links TRBV20-1 with TRBJ1-1; 8 bases fit TRBD1. Germline CDR1 reads DFQATT; CDR2 reads SNEGSKA (reference sequence). The CDR3 has 11 residues. The V and J ends lost 4 bases and 6 bases, in that order; junction bases with no gene match: 1.